The 8 T cell receptor beta chains listed next were all sequenced from one sample in a study of T cells in tumors after PD-1 blockade. Here immunoSEQ multiplex PCR was the method, and the copy in TCRdb shows in-frame clones only, minus some. The sample lists more than 40,000 clones, 81% occurring once. Specimen: PBMCs, collected before anti-PD-1 treatment. All receptors come from a human donor with basal cell carcinoma.

The J gene is TRBJ2-4, the V gene TRBV6-2 or TRBV6-3; no reliable D call. Trimming cost V 5 bases and J 2 bases, with 1 base left between them. The CDR3 totals 11 residues. CDR1 and CDR2 (germline): MNHEY, SVGEGT. CDR3 sequence (DNA): TGTGCCAGCAGTCCCAAAAACATTCAGTACTTC. Residues: CASSPKNIQYF.

Only one count was recorded for this clone. This chain links TRBV6-2 or TRBV6-3 with TRBJ2-1; the match to TRBD2 covers 13 bases. The CDR3 runs 15 residues. Germline-derived CDR1 and CDR2 are MNHEY and SVGEGT. Germline trimming cut 6 bases from V and 9 bases from J; bases unmatched to any gene: 8. The CDR3 loop is CASSLLAGGHIEQFF. The CDR3 region has the DNA TGTGCCAGCAGCTTACTAGCGGGGGGGCATATTGAGCAGTTCTTC.

The chain combines TRBV6-5 with TRBJ2-5; tentative D call: TRBD1 (5 bases). The CDR3 runs to 15 residues. Germline CDR1 MNHEY, CDR2 SVGAGI. The germline V and J ends were trimmed by 3 bases and 1 base, with 12 bases remaining between them. The DNA for the CDR3 is TGTGCCAGCAGTTATGGCAGGGCACCCCAAGAGACCCAGTACTTC. Its translation: CASSYGRAPQETQYF.

This rearrangement joins TRBV3-1 (or the pseudogene TRBV3-2) to TRBJ1-5, with TRBD1 identical over 7 bases. CDR1 is LGHDT and CDR2 is YNNKEL in the germline V gene (reference sequence). The CDR3 length is 15 residues. V shed 4 bases, J shed 1 base, and the junction held 4 bases outside the gene matches. The CDR3 loop reads CASSPTGSSNQPQHF. The CDR3 region has the DNA TGTGCCAGCAGCCCGACAGGGAGCAGCAATCAGCCCCAGCATTTT.

V usage is TRBV3-1 (or the pseudogene TRBV3-2) and J usage is TRBJ2-7, with 8 positions matching TRBD2. With V trimmed by 0 bases and J by 3 bases, 7 bases remained unmatched. Germline V lookup: CDR1 LGHDT, CDR2 YNNKEL (reference sequence). The CDR3 sequence is 16 residues long. CDR3 nucleotide sequence: TGTGCCAGCAGCCAAGATTTGGCTAGCGGGTACTACGAGCAGTACTTC. Residues: CASSQDLASGYYEQYF.

This clone is a singleton in its sample. This sequence joins TRBV7-9 and TRBJ1-1; D may be TRBD1 (5 bases). Germline V gives CDR1 SEHNR, CDR2 FQNEAQ (reference sequence). Trimming pared 4 bases from V and 5 bases from J, leaving 14 bases between. The CDR3 spans 14 residues. CDR3 residues: CASSYRDAGTEAFF. The CDR3 nucleotides are TGTGCCAGCAGCTACCGGGACGCAGGGACTGAAGCTTTCTTT.

The chain recombines TRBV10-3 with TRBJ1-2; unclear D gene. V gave up 1 base and J gave up 8 bases, with 11 bases separating them. Germline V CDR1 and CDR2: ENHRY, SYGVKD. This CDR3 region has 13 residues. CDR3 coding DNA: TGTGCCATCAGTGAGTGGGGTCCGGACGGCTACACCTTC. Translating gives CAISEWGPDGYTF.

This clone was seen once. V is TRBV3-1 (or the pseudogene TRBV3-2) and J is TRBJ2-7; D not certain. V gave up 0 bases and J gave up 0 bases, with 6 bases separating them. Germline V CDR1 and CDR2: LGHDT, YNNKEL (reference sequence). The CDR3 extends over 14 amino acids. CDR3 DNA sequence: TGTGCCAGCAGCCAAGATCGGAACTCCTACGAGCAGTACTTC. This gives the protein CASSQDRNSYEQYF.